Shown below are 10 T cell receptor beta chains from a single sample sequenced in a study of OX40 agonist ivuxolimab in advanced cancers. Method: immunoSEQ multiplex PCR; TCRdb's copy keeps in-frame clones and lacks some. In the table there are tens of thousands of clones, roughly 84% of which are singletons. The material was CD4+ or CD8+ T cells sorted from blood, obtained in a trial of the OX40 agonist ivuxolimab. These TCRs come from an adult with an advanced solid tumor such as melanoma, head and neck, liver or kidney cancer.

The chain uses TRBV18 and TRBJ1-4, with D possibly TRBD1 on 5 matching bases. Deletions cut 3 bases from V and 8 bases from J, with 10 bases between. Germline V gives CDR1 KGHSH, CDR2 LQKENI. The CDR3 covers 13 residues. The CDR3 protein is CASSPVREEKLFF. In nucleotides, the CDR3 is TGTGCCAGCTCACCGGTCAGGGAGGAAAAACTGTTTTTT.

The chain links TRBV2 to TRBJ1-3; the D gene is possibly TRBD1 (5 bases). Germline values: CDR1 SNHLY, CDR2 FYNNEI. Trimming shortened V by 6 bases and J by 6 bases, and 12 bases separated the two germline ends. The CDR3 runs to 13 residues. CDR3 in DNA: TGTGCCAGCAGAGCTGACAGTATAAACACCATATATTTT. Its protein is CASRADSINTIYF. The full variable domain, in which reference TRBV2 and TRBJ1-3 provide the parts outside the CDR3, is EPEVTQTPSHQVTQMGQEVILRCVPISNHLYFYWYRQILGQKVEFLVSFYNNEISEKSEIFDDQFSVERPDGSNFTLKIRSTKLEDSAMYFCASRADSINTIYFGEGSWLTVV.

The V gene is TRBV29-1, the J gene TRBJ1-2; no firm D call. In germline, CDR1 is SQVTM, CDR2 ANQGSEA. The V gene lost 1 base and the J gene lost 6 bases, with 12 bases spanning the gap. The CDR3 sequence is 13 residues long. CDR3 residues: CSVEVAGSHGYTF. DNA of the CDR3: TGCAGCGTTGAAGTAGCAGGATCTCATGGCTACACCTTC.

The chain links TRBV5-1 to TRBJ1-1; no reliable D call. Germline V gene data show CDR1 as SGHRS and CDR2 as YFSETQ. V was cut by 1 base and J by 9 bases, with 22 bases left in between. This CDR3 spans 16 amino acids. In DNA form, the CDR3 reads TGCGCCAGCAGCTTGTTCTTTGAGATTAAACAGTCTAAAGCTTTCTTT. Translated, it gives CASSLFFEIKQSKAFF.

Only a few counts were recorded for this clone. The gene calls are TRBV6-5 and TRBJ2-3; D may correspond to TRBD1 or TRBD2 (6 bases each). This CDR3 region has 15 residues. The V end lost 6 bases, the J end lost 5 bases, and 18 bases lay between the germline ends. From germline, CDR1 is MNHEY and CDR2 SVGAGI. The CDR3 here is CASSRGTYPRDTQYF. CDR3 DNA: TGTGCCAGCAGCCGGGGGACATACCCCAGAGATACGCAGTATTTT.

The V call is TRBV4-1, the J call TRBJ1-6; 9 bases align to TRBD1. The J segment lost 9 bases and the V segment lost 3 bases, leaving 15 bases of the junction unmatched. Per germline, CDR1 MGHRA and CDR2 YSYEKL. The CDR3 runs 18 residues. CDR3 loop: CASSHEPLPGQGVSPLHF. For the CDR3, the DNA is TGCGCCAGCAGCCATGAACCCCTACCGGGACAGGGAGTTTCACCCCTCCACTTT.

The chain uses TRBV29-1 and TRBJ1-2; D gene ambiguous. V was clipped by 3 bases and J by 4 bases, with 21 bases between them. CDR1 and CDR2 from the germline V gene are SQVTM and ANQGSEA. This CDR3 spans 16 amino acids. The CDR3 protein is CSVDDRSMWAGYGYTF. CDR3 DNA sequence: TGCAGCGTTGATGATAGGAGCATGTGGGCGGGCTATGGCTACACCTTC.

This chain uses TRBV6-5 with TRBJ2-7; TRBD1 matches at 8 bases. Losses at the gene ends were 0 bases for V and 4 bases for J; bases not matched to a gene: 5. Germline V gene sequence: CDR1 MNHEY, CDR2 SVGAGI. The CDR3 totals 15 residues. CDR3 nucleotides: TGTGCCAGCAGTTACTCGAGGGGGACAGGATACGAGCAGTACTTC. This gives the protein CASSYSRGTGYEQYF.

The V gene is TRBV10-2, the J gene TRBJ2-1, with 8 bases fitting TRBD1. The germline gives CDR1 WSHSY, CDR2 SAAADI. J lost 6 bases, V lost 6 bases, and 10 bases had no gene match. This CDR3 region has 15 residues. Here the CDR3 DNA reads TGCGCCAGCAGGTCCGGGACACAGGGGGGCAATGAGCAGTTCTTC. Translated, it gives CASRSGTQGGNEQFF.

This chain joins TRBV13 and TRBJ1-2, with 9 bases identical to TRBD1. This CDR3 spans 14 amino acids. Looked up from germline, CDR1 is PRHDT and CDR2 is FYEKMQ (reference sequence). After removal of 4 bases from V and 8 bases from J, the junction contained 8 bases not matched to a gene. CDR3 coding DNA: TGTGCCAGCAGCTACAACAGGGGGCAGAGGGGCTACACCTTC. Amino acids: CASSYNRGQRGYTF.